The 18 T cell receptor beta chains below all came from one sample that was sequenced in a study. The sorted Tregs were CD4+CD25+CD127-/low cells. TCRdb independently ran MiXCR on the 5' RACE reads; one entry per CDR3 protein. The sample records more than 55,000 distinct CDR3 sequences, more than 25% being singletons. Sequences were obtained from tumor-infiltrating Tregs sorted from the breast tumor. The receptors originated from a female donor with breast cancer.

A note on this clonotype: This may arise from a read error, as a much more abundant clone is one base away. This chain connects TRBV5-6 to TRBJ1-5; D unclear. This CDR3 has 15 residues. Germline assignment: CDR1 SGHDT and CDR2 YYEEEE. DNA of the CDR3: TGTGCCAGCAGCTTGTTATCGGAAGGCAATCAGCCCCAGCGTTTT. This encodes CASSLLSEGNQPQRF.

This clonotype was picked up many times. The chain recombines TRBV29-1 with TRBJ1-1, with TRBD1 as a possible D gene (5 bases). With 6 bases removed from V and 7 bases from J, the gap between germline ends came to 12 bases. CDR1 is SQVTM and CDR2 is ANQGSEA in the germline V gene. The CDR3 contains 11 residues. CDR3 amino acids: CSVPGGGEAFF. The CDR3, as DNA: TGCAGCGTCCCGGGGGGTGGTGAAGCTTTCTTT.

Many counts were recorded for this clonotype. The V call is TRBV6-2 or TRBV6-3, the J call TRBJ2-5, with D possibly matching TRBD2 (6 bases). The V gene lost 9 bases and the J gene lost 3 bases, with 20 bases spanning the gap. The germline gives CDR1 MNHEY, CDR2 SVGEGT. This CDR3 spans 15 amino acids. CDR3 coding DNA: TGTGCCAGTTTGGACGGGAGAAGCTGGGAAGAGACCCAGTACTTC. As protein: CASLDGRSWEETQYF.

The CDR3 nucleotides read TGTGCCAGCAGTTTTGGTAGCGGGAGGGCGAGAGAGCAGTTCTTC. Amino acids: CASSFGSGRAREQFF. This sequence joins TRBV12-3 or TRBV12-4 and TRBJ2-1; 11 nucleotides agree with TRBD2. Trimming took 3 bases from V and 10 from J; bases not matched to a gene: 8. The length of the CDR3 is 15 residues.

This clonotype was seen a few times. CDR3 region: CSALPPKHEQFF. The CDR3 DNA is TGCAGTGCTTTGCCCCCAAAGCATGAGCAGTTCTTC. The chain links TRBV20-1 to TRBJ2-1; D uncertain. Germline lookup yields CDR1 DFQATT and CDR2 SNEGSKA (reference sequence). The CDR3 extends over 12 amino acids. The V end lost 5 bases, the J end lost 8 bases, and 13 bases lay between the germline ends.

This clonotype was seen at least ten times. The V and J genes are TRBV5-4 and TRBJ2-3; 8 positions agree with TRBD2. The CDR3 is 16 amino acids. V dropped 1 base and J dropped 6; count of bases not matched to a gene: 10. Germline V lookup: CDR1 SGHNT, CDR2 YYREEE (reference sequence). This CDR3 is CASSLYLSGGPDTQYF. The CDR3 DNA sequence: TGTGCCAGCAGCTTGTATTTGTCGGGGGGGCCGGATACGCAGTATTTT.

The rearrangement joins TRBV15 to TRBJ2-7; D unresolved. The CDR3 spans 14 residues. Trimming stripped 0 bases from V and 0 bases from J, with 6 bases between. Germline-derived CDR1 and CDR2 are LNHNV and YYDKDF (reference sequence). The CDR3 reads CATSRDPSSYEQYF. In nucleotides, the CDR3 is TGTGCCACCAGCAGAGATCCCAGCTCCTACGAGCAGTACTTC.

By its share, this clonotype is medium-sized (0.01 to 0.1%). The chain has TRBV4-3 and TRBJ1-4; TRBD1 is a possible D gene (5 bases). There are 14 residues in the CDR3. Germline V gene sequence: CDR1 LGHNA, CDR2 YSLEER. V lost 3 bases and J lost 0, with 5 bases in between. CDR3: CASSQGATNEKLFF. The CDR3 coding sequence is TGCGCCAGCAGCCAGGGGGCAACTAATGAAAAACTGTTTTTT.

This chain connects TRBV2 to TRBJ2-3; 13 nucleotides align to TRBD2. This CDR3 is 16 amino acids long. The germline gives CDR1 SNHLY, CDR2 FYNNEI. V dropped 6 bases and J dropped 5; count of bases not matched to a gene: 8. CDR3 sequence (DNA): TGTGCCAGCAGCTTTACCGGGACTAGCGGGAAAGATACGCAGTATTTT. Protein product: CASSFTGTSGKDTQYF.

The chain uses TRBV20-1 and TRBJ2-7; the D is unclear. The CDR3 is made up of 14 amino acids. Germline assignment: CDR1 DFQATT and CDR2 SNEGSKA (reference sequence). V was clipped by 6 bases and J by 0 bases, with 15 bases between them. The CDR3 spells CSAGQAGRSYEQYF. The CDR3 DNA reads TGCAGTGCAGGGCAAGCAGGCCGCTCCTACGAGCAGTACTTC.

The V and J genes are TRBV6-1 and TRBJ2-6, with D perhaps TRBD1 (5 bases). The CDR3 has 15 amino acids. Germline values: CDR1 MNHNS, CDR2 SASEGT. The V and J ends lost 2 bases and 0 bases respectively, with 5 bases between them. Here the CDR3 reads CASSEQGSGANVLTF. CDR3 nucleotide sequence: TGTGCCAGCAGTGAACAGGGCTCTGGGGCCAACGTCCTGACTTTC.

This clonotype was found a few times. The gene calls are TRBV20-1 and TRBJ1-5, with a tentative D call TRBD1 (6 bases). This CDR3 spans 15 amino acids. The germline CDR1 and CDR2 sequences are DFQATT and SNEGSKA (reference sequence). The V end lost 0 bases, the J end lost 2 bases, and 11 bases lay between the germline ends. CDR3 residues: CSAREGGGGNQPQHF. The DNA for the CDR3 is TGCAGTGCTAGAGAAGGGGGAGGAGGCAATCAGCCCCAGCATTTT.

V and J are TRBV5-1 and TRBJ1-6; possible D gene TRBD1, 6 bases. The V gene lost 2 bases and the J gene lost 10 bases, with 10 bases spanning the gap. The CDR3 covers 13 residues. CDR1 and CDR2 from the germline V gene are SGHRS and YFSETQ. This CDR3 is CASSLSGVSPLHF. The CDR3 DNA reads TGCGCCAGCAGCTTATCAGGGGTCTCACCCCTCCACTTT.

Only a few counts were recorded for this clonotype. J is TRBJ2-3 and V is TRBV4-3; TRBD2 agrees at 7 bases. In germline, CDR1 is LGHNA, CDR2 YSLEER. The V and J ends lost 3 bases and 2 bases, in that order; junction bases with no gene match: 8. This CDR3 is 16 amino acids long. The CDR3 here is CASSQLLAADTDTQYF. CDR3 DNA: TGCGCCAGCAGCCAGTTGCTAGCGGCGGACACAGATACGCAGTATTTT.

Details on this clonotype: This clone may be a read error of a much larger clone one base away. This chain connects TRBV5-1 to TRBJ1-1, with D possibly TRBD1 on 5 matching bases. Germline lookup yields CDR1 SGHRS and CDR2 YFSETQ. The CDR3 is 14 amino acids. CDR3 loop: CTSSLQGGDTEAFF. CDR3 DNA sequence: TGCACCAGCAGCCTGCAAGGAGGGGACACTGAAGCTTTCTTT.

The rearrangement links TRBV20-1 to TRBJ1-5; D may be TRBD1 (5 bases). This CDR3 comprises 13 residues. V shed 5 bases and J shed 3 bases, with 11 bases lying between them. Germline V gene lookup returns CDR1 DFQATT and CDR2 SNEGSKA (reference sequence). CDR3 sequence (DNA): TGCAGTGCTGGTGACAGTTACAATCAGCCCCAGCATTTT. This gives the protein CSAGDSYNQPQHF.

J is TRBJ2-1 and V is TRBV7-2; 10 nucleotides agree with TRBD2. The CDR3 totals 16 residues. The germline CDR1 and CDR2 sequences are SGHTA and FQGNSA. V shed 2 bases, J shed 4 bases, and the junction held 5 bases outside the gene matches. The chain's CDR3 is CASSLPLAGVYNEQFF. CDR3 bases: TGTGCCAGCAGCTTACCTCTAGCGGGGGTATACAATGAGCAGTTCTTC.

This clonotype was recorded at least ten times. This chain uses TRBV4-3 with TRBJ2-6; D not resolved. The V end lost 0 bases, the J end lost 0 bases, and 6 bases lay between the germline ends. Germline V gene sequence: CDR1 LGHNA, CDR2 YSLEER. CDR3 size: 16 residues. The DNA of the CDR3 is TGCGCCAGCAGCCAAGATGAGAGCTCTGGGGCCAACGTCCTGACTTTC. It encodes CASSQDESSGANVLTF.